Sequencing of this TCR beta chain was carried out in a study of blood T cell repertoires in COVID-19. Repertoires were generated with immunoSEQ multiplex PCR, while TCRdb's copy carries only in-frame clones and drops some. The sample lists under 30,000 clones, over 75% seen once, with 16% in the top ten. Germline values: CDR1 GTSNPN, CDR2 SVGIG (reference sequence). Unmatched junction bases numbered 8, after V lost 5 bases and J lost 5 bases. CDR3 length: 14 amino acids. The sequence came from a man older than 75 with acute or convalescent COVID-19. Sequenced material: peripheral blood. V usage is TRBV30 and J usage is TRBJ1-4; 7 bases match TRBD1. The CDR3 DNA reads as TGTGCCTGGGGGGGAGACAGGGAGAATGAAAAACTGTTTTTT. Translation gives CAWGGDRENEKLFF.